These T cell receptor beta chains were read from a single sample in a study of control samples from healthy donors and cancer patients. This table comes from immunoSEQ multiplex PCR, and its TCRdb copy is limited to in-frame clones, with some not included. This table holds approximately 210,000 clones, roughly nine tenths found once. Sequenced input: blood. The receptors here all came from a man between 25 and 39 years old in good health. CDR3s leave out the opening cysteine and the closing phenylalanine or tryptophan. The order of the fields is V gene, CDR3 protein.

V: TRBV5-1; CDR3: ASSSRGSSSYNSPLH
V: TRBV4-1; CDR3: ASSQVGQGDHEQF
V: TRBV30; CDR3: AWNPGQGVKEKLF
V: TRBV24-1; CDR3: ANAGMRTDTQY
V: TRBV30; CDR3: AWRDFIPYGYT
V: TRBV11-2; CDR3: ASSLQSGGNEQF
V: TRBV29-1; CDR3: SGRSPGFSSSTDTQY
V: TRBV6-5; CDR3: ASSYSRGAHTEAF
V: TRBV27; CDR3: ASSLLGGPSNTQY
V: TRBV4-1; CDR3: ASSHLQGNEKLF
V: TRBV6-5; CDR3: ASRGQGGGGTEAF
V: TRBV30; CDR3: AWSSGTSVLNEQF
V: TRBV3-1/TRBV3-2; CDR3: ASSQGGSGARTEAF
V: TRBV3-1/TRBV3-2; CDR3: ASSQDWGTGGDGDEAF
V: TRBV3-1/TRBV3-2; CDR3: ASSQAWGGFYGYT
V: TRBV19; CDR3: ASKEDGRAKGLQH
V: TRBV6-5; CDR3: ASQQGADEKLF
V: TRBV10-2; CDR3: ASSEGTYAEAF
V: TRBV14; CDR3: ASSHRSADTIY
V: TRBV7-8; CDR3: ASSADRGLIRLNSPLH
V: TRBV5-1; CDR3: ASSVQEGRETQY
V: TRBV7-8; CDR3: ASSLDRASNTIY
V: TRBV27; CDR3: ASTPRLGYQPQH
V: TRBV11-2; CDR3: ASSLTVAGGSNEQF
V: TRBV19; CDR3: ASSPLLGTGENTGELF
V: TRBV18; CDR3: ASSPDRASEAF
V: TRBV27; CDR3: ASSPQTGYEKLF
V: TRBV7-3; CDR3: ASSVSYNSPLH
V: TRBV7-2; CDR3: ASRNYEQY
V: TRBV3-1/TRBV3-2; CDR3: ASSQVETADFNEQF
V: TRBV3-1/TRBV3-2; CDR3: ASSQEGSGVGSEQY
V: TRBV27; CDR3: ASSLGQVNEQY
V: TRBV3-1/TRBV3-2; CDR3: ASSQPSGGVYNEQF
V: TRBV27; CDR3: ASAHSTDTQY
V: TRBV11-2; CDR3: ASSTYTRGTDTQY
V: TRBV5-5; CDR3: ASSSTTGRNYGYT
V: TRBV11-1; CDR3: ASGGGRDNEQF